One sample yielded the 19 T cell receptor beta chains listed below, sequenced in a study of memory CD8 T cells in hepatitis C reinfection. Assay used: immunoSEQ multiplex PCR; TCRdb lists only in-frame clones, some missing. The repertoire has around 45,000 clones, 88% of them found once; the top ten carry 1% to 1.5%. The time point is: peak reinfection, 3 to 8 weeks after reinfection detection. The sorted cells went straight to TCR sequencing with no prior in vitro expansion. Sequenced: naive CD8+ T cells sorted from blood. Receptor source: a man between 18 and 29 years old with hepatitis C virus infection.

The V and J genes are TRBV28 and TRBJ2-5; the D gene is possibly TRBD2 (6 bases). The CDR3 has 16 amino acids. V was shortened by 4 bases and J by 2 bases, with 17 bases between the two germline ends. Germline V gives CDR1 MDHEN, CDR2 SYDVKM. The CDR3 is CASSSSYGTFQETQYF. As DNA, the CDR3 is TGTGCCAGCAGTTCCTCCTACGGGACTTTTCAAGAGACCCAGTACTTC.

The rearrangement uses TRBV6-1 and TRBJ1-5; possibly TRBD1 for D (5 bases). Trimming pared 2 bases from V and 0 bases from J, leaving 8 bases between. The germline V gene has CDR1 MNHNS and CDR2 SASEGT. The CDR3 length is 15 residues. The CDR3 DNA reads as TGTGCCAGCAGTGAATGGGGCAATAGCAATCAGCCCCAGCATTTT. It specifies CASSEWGNSNQPQHF.

CDR3 amino acids: CASTERVQETQYF. DNA for the CDR3: TGTGCCAGCACTGAGCGGGTTCAAGAGACCCAGTACTTC. The V and J genes are TRBV28 and TRBJ2-5, with D possibly TRBD2 on 6 matching bases. The CDR3 consists of 13 residues. Germline V lookup: CDR1 MDHEN, CDR2 SYDVKM. V was clipped by 7 bases and J by 2 bases, with 11 bases between them.

The genes are TRBV28 and TRBJ2-1; TRBD1 might be the D (6 bases). There are 15 residues in the CDR3. Trimming cost V 5 bases and J 4 bases, with 15 bases left between them. CDR1 is MDHEN, CDR2 SYDVKM, per germline. The CDR3 DNA reads TGTGCCAGCAGTACCAACAGGGTAGGATACAATGAGCAGTTCTTC. Amino acids: CASSTNRVGYNEQFF.

The chain joins TRBV7-2 to TRBJ1-1; the D gene is possibly TRBD1 (6 bases). Per germline, CDR1 SGHTA and CDR2 FQGNSA. This CDR3 contains 13 residues. V lost 6 bases and J 4 bases, leaving 12 bases between the germline ends. DNA for the CDR3: TGTGCCAGCAGTTCGACAGGCCCCACTGAAGCTTTCTTT. Translating it yields CASSSTGPTEAFF.

This chain uses TRBV6-5 with TRBJ2-1, with 10 nucleotides matching TRBD2. V lost 6 bases to trimming and J lost 6 bases; unmatched junction nucleotides: 5. CDR1 and CDR2 (germline): MNHEY, SVGAGI. CDR3 size: 14 residues. The CDR3 DNA is TGTGCCAGCAGGGTAGCGGGGGGCCCCAATGAGCAGTTCTTC. Its translation: CASRVAGGPNEQFF.

The V call is TRBV7-9, the J call TRBJ1-1, with TRBD1 matching over 11 bases. The CDR3 is 16 amino acids. Trimming cost V 5 bases and J 3 bases; bases outside gene matches: 8. CDR1 SEHNR and CDR2 FQNEAQ come from the germline V gene (reference sequence). CDR3 region: CASSPWTGGADTEAFF. CDR3 DNA: TGTGCCAGCAGCCCCTGGACAGGGGGCGCGGACACTGAAGCTTTCTTT.

The rearrangement joins TRBV27 to TRBJ1-1; possible D gene TRBD1, 6 bases. Germline loops: CDR1 MNHEY, CDR2 SMNVEV (reference sequence). This CDR3 contains 14 residues. V lost 5 bases, J lost 1 base, and 11 bases lay in between. The CDR3 region has the DNA TGTGCCAGCAGTACTCTGACAGGGAACACTGAAGCTTTCTTT. The encoded protein is CASSTLTGNTEAFF.

This chain joins TRBV4-1 and TRBJ2-1; D ambiguous. The germline V and J ends were trimmed by 0 bases and 5 bases, with 11 bases remaining between them. The CDR3 spans 15 residues. The germline gives CDR1 MGHRA, CDR2 YSYEKL. The CDR3 DNA follows: TGCGCCAGCAGCCAAGAACAAAACCTCAACAATGAGCAGTTCTTC. It codes for CASSQEQNLNNEQFF.

The V call is TRBV28, the J call TRBJ2-3, with TRBD2 identical over 10 bases. Germline-derived CDR1 and CDR2 are MDHEN and SYDVKM. This CDR3 comprises 15 residues. J was trimmed by 4 bases and V by 3 bases; bases with no gene match: 4. CDR3 protein: CASSLGSGRSDTQYF. The DNA for the CDR3 is TGTGCCAGCAGTTTGGGTAGCGGGAGGTCAGATACGCAGTATTTT.

The chain is built from TRBV6-6 and TRBJ2-1; 13 nucleotides align to TRBD2. The germline CDR1 and CDR2 sequences are MNHNY and SVGAGI (reference sequence). The CDR3 length is 16 residues. Trimming cost V 6 bases and J 7 bases; bases outside gene matches: 9. The CDR3 spells CASSPSGTSGTNEQFF. DNA of the CDR3: TGTGCCAGCAGCCCATCCGGGACTAGCGGGACTAATGAGCAGTTCTTC.

This clone is a singleton in its sample. This chain connects TRBV11-2 to TRBJ2-1; no firm D call. The CDR3 has 12 residues. V was shortened by 6 bases and J by 8 bases, with 11 bases between the two germline ends. Germline V gene data show CDR1 as SGHAT and CDR2 as FQNNGV. As DNA, the CDR3 is TGTGCCAGCAGAAACGAGATTCATGAGCAGTTCTTC. It translates to CASRNEIHEQFF.

This chain links TRBV9 with TRBJ2-5; the D is unclear. The closer fit of TRBJ2-7 to the DNA end suggests the J call may be wrong. CDR1 is SGDLS and CDR2 is YYNGEE in the germline V gene. The CDR3 loop spans 14 amino acids. CDR3 loop: CASSPRYSDYEQYF. In DNA, the CDR3 is TGTGCCAGCAGCCCCCGGTATTCAGACTACGAGCAGTACTTC.

V gene TRBV28 combines with J gene TRBJ2-1; tentatively, D is TRBD1 (5 bases). CDR1 MDHEN and CDR2 SYDVKM come from the germline V gene. Trimming cost V 5 bases and J 5 bases, with 13 bases left between them. The CDR3 length is 14 residues. CDR3 DNA: TGTGCCAGCAGTACCTGGACACCCAACAATGAGCAGTTCTTC. It translates to CASSTWTPNNEQFF.

The chain is built from TRBV6-1 and TRBJ2-3, with 12 bases matching TRBD2. This CDR3 has 19 amino acids. The V segment lost 2 bases and the J segment 1 base; nucleotides outside the gene matches: 10. Per germline, CDR1 MNHNS and CDR2 SASEGT. CDR3: CASSERLAGDLARTDTQYF. CDR3 nucleotides: TGTGCCAGCAGTGAAAGACTAGCGGGGGACCTCGCACGCACAGATACGCAGTATTTT.

This sequence joins TRBV19 and TRBJ2-1; TRBD2 agrees at 11 bases. V lost 3 bases, J lost 6 bases, and 4 bases stayed unmatched. CDR1 and CDR2 from the germline V gene are LNHDA and SQIVND (reference sequence). This CDR3 region has 15 residues. DNA of the CDR3: TGTGCCAGTAGTATTCTAGCGGGGGGACCCAATGAGCAGTTCTTC. Residues: CASSILAGGPNEQFF.

This clone has more than one count but fewer than ten. CDR3 residues: CASSPWTGPNTGELFF. CDR3 sequence (DNA): TGTGCCAGCAGCCCGTGGACAGGACCCAACACCGGGGAGCTGTTTTTT. The chain carries TRBV7-2 and TRBJ2-2; 7 bases are shared with TRBD1. CDR1 and CDR2 (germline): SGHTA, FQGNSA. The V gene end was trimmed by 5 bases and the J gene end by 2 bases; junction bases not matched to a gene: 8. There are 16 residues in the CDR3.

The chain carries TRBV9 and TRBJ2-1, with D perhaps matching TRBD2 (6 bases). V dropped 0 bases and J dropped 4 bases, with 11 bases sitting between them. This CDR3 spans 15 amino acids. CDR1 and CDR2 (germline): SGDLS, YYNGEE. The CDR3 is CASSVVEAGYNEQFF. In DNA form, the CDR3 reads TGTGCCAGCAGCGTAGTTGAGGCGGGGTACAATGAGCAGTTCTTC.

The rearrangement links TRBV6-1 to TRBJ2-7; 7 bases agree with TRBD1. The CDR3 runs to 13 residues. J lost 2 bases, V lost 6 bases, and 4 bases had no gene match. CDR1 and CDR2 from the germline V gene are MNHNS and SASEGT. CDR3 nucleotide sequence: TGTGCCAGCAGCGACAGGGACCCCTACGAGCAGTACTTC. Amino acids: CASSDRDPYEQYF.